Listed below are T cell receptor beta chains from one sample, sequenced in a study of vaccination and CD4 T cells after COVID-19. Their recognized antigens are unknown. TCRdb analysed the PCR reads with MiXCR anew, one entry per CDR3 protein. The sample has several thousand distinct CDR3 sequences, 40% to 65% seen once. The sample taken for sequencing was CD4+ T cells from blood, cultured in vitro. Receptors were obtained from a human donor who had recovered from COVID-19. CDR3s include the opening cysteine and the closing phenylalanine or tryptophan. D genes are given only for firm matches. Size tells how often a clone was seen (once, few, many) or the class of an expanded clone, and some rows leave it out.

CDR3 DNA: TGTGCCAGCAGCGGCCGACAGGGGGCGCTTGACACTGAAGCTTTCTTT; CDR3 protein: CASSGRQGALDTEAFF; clone size: few; V gene: TRBV27; CDR3 length: 16; J gene: TRBJ1-1; D gene: TRBD1
CDR3 DNA: TGTGCCAGCAGCGTGGGACTCACCCTCCCAGGGGAGCAGTTCTTC; CDR3 protein: CASSVGLTLPGEQFF; clone size: .; V gene: TRBV7-3; CDR3 length: 15; J gene: TRBJ2-1; D gene: .
CDR3 DNA: TGTGCCAGCAGTTTAGACCGAGCGGGAGGGACAGATACGCAGTATTTT; CDR3 protein: CASSLDRAGGTDTQYF; clone size: few; V gene: TRBV27; CDR3 length: 16; J gene: TRBJ2-3; D gene: TRBD2
CDR3 DNA: TGTGCCAGCGCCTCCGGGACAGGGGGAGGGAAACTGTTTTTT; CDR3 protein: CASASGTGGGKLFF; clone size: few; V gene: TRBV7-2; CDR3 length: 14; J gene: TRBJ1-4; D gene: TRBD1
CDR3 DNA: TGTGCCAGCAGTCTCGGACAGGGCATGGGCAATCAGCCCCAGCATTTT; CDR3 protein: CASSLGQGMGNQPQHF; clone size: medium-sized; V gene: TRBV28; CDR3 length: 16; J gene: TRBJ1-5; D gene: TRBD1
CDR3 DNA: TGTGCCAGCAGCTTGGTTCGGCTAGCGGGGTACAATGAGCAGTTCTTC; CDR3 protein: CASSLVRLAGYNEQFF; clone size: .; V gene: TRBV5-6; CDR3 length: 16; J gene: TRBJ2-1; D gene: TRBD2
CDR3 DNA: TGTGCCAGCAGTCTCTGGCCGAGGAACACTGAAGCTTTCTTT; CDR3 protein: CASSLWPRNTEAFF; clone size: .; V gene: TRBV28; CDR3 length: 14; J gene: TRBJ1-1; D gene: .
CDR3 DNA: TGTGCCAGCAGTCCGGGAGGGACTCTCTATGGCTACACCTTC; CDR3 protein: CASSPGGTLYGYTF; clone size: few; V gene: TRBV28; CDR3 length: 14; J gene: TRBJ1-2; D gene: .
CDR3 DNA: TGTGCCAGCAGCTTAAGACAGGCGAACACCGGGGAGCTGTTTTTT; CDR3 protein: CASSLRQANTGELFF; clone size: .; V gene: TRBV11-3; CDR3 length: 15; J gene: TRBJ2-2; D gene: .
CDR3 DNA: TGCGCCAGCAGCCAGCCGGCCAAGAACCCCTACGAGCAGTACTTC; CDR3 protein: CASSQPAKNPYEQYF; clone size: once; V gene: TRBV4-1; CDR3 length: 15; J gene: TRBJ2-7; D gene: .
CDR3 DNA: TGTGCCAGCAGGATAAGGGGGCAGCCCCAGCATTTT; CDR3 protein: CASRIRGQPQHF; clone size: .; V gene: TRBV12-3/TRBV12-4; CDR3 length: 12; J gene: TRBJ1-5; D gene: .
CDR3 DNA: TGTGCCAGCAGATCGAGCGGGAGTCCCTCAGATACGCAGTATTTT; CDR3 protein: CASRSSGSPSDTQYF; clone size: .; V gene: TRBV7-9; CDR3 length: 15; J gene: TRBJ2-3; D gene: TRBD2
CDR3 DNA: TGTGCCAGCAGTACTACAGGGGCGCACACCGGGGAGCTGTTTTTT; CDR3 protein: CASSTTGAHTGELFF; clone size: .; V gene: TRBV2; CDR3 length: 15; J gene: TRBJ2-2; D gene: TRBD1
CDR3 DNA: TGTGCCAGCAGTGGGACTAGCGGCACAGATACGCAGTATTTT; CDR3 protein: CASSGTSGTDTQYF; clone size: .; V gene: TRBV7-2; CDR3 length: 14; J gene: TRBJ2-3; D gene: TRBD2
CDR3 DNA: TGTGCCAGCAGGGGGGTGAGGGGGTTCTATGGCTACACCTTC; CDR3 protein: CASRGVRGFYGYTF; clone size: .; V gene: TRBV2; CDR3 length: 14; J gene: TRBJ1-2; D gene: .
CDR3 DNA: TGTGCCAGCAGTGATACCCTTTATGGCTACACCTTC; CDR3 protein: CASSDTLYGYTF; clone size: .; V gene: TRBV7-9; CDR3 length: 12; J gene: TRBJ1-2; D gene: .
CDR3 DNA: TGTGCCAGCAGCCCCCGTGATGCGGGCGAGCAGTACTTC; CDR3 protein: CASSPRDAGEQYF; clone size: few; V gene: TRBV27; CDR3 length: 13; J gene: TRBJ2-7; D gene: .
CDR3 DNA: TGCAGTGCAAGACTAGCGGGAGGCTACTACAATGAGCAGTTCTTC; CDR3 protein: CSARLAGGYYNEQFF; clone size: .; V gene: TRBV20-1; CDR3 length: 15; J gene: TRBJ2-1; D gene: TRBD2
CDR3 DNA: TGCAGTGCTTCGCCTCCGGGGAACACTGAAGCTTTCTTT; CDR3 protein: CSASPPGNTEAFF; clone size: .; V gene: TRBV20-1; CDR3 length: 13; J gene: TRBJ1-1; D gene: .
CDR3 DNA: TGTGCCAGCACAACAGGGTCCGGGGAGCTGTTTTTT; CDR3 protein: CASTTGSGELFF; clone size: once; V gene: TRBV2; CDR3 length: 12; J gene: TRBJ2-2; D gene: .
CDR3 DNA: TGTGCCAGCAGTTCTTACCCTGGCGGGCTTTACGAGCAGTACTTC; CDR3 protein: CASSSYPGGLYEQYF; clone size: .; V gene: TRBV6-5; CDR3 length: 15; J gene: TRBJ2-7; D gene: .
CDR3 DNA: TGTGCCAGCAGCTTGGGTTTGAACACTGAAGCTTTCTTT; CDR3 protein: CASSLGLNTEAFF; clone size: .; V gene: TRBV11-1; CDR3 length: 13; J gene: TRBJ1-1; D gene: .
CDR3 DNA: TGTGCCAGCAGTTTCCGTCGTGGGAATGAGCAGTTCTTC; CDR3 protein: CASSFRRGNEQFF; clone size: few; V gene: TRBV6-5; CDR3 length: 13; J gene: TRBJ2-1; D gene: .
CDR3 DNA: TGTGCCAGCAGTTACTCTGCCCCGACTAGCGGGGGGGCCTCAGATACGCAGTATTTT; CDR3 protein: CASSYSAPTSGGASDTQYF; clone size: once; V gene: TRBV6-2/TRBV6-3; CDR3 length: 19; J gene: TRBJ2-3; D gene: TRBD2
CDR3 DNA: TGCAGTGTTAATAGCGGGAAGGGGGATACGCAGTATTTT; CDR3 protein: CSVNSGKGDTQYF; clone size: few; V gene: TRBV20-1; CDR3 length: 13; J gene: TRBJ2-3; D gene: TRBD2
CDR3 DNA: TGTGCCAGTAGTATCACCCGACCGTTGAACACTGAAGCTTTCTTT; CDR3 protein: CASSITRPLNTEAFF; clone size: .; V gene: TRBV19; CDR3 length: 15; J gene: TRBJ1-1; D gene: .
CDR3 DNA: TGCAGTGCTAGAAGAGCTGGGACTAGCGGGACGGGGGGAAAGACCCAGTACTTC; CDR3 protein: CSARRAGTSGTGGKTQYF; clone size: few; V gene: TRBV20-1; CDR3 length: 18; J gene: TRBJ2-5; D gene: TRBD2
CDR3 DNA: TGTGCCAGCAGTGAAAGGTTTACCGGGGAGCTGTTTTTT; CDR3 protein: CASSERFTGELFF; clone size: .; V gene: TRBV6-1; CDR3 length: 13; J gene: TRBJ2-2; D gene: .